This T cell receptor (beta chain) was documented in a study of cytomegalovirus exposure and HLA in healthy donors. PCR employed 60 Vbeta and 13 Jbeta primers. Sequencing was performed with immunoSEQ multiplex PCR; in TCRdb, only in-frame clones are kept and a portion is missing. This sample yields some 200,000 clones, of which 75% to 90% are seen a single time; 6.5% belongs to the top ten. Remarks on this clone: Antigen specificity is unknown.

Study-wide results and limits: Trimming of TCR beta V- and J-genes showed a link, identified in a later analysis, to a missense DCLRE1C variant.

This receptor was taken from a woman aged 45-60 years in good health and CMV-seropositive. The material sequenced was PBMCs.

The CDR3 bases are TGTGCCAGCAGTTCCGCGGGACAGGGGGTCGGCGTTGGTGGCTACACCTTC. This translates into CASSSAGQGVGVGGYTF. The V and J genes are TRBV28 and TRBJ1-2; TRBD1 matches at 11 bases. CDR3 length equals 17 residues. The germline CDR1 and CDR2 sequences are MDHEN and SYDVKM. V lost 4 bases to trimming and J lost 7 bases; unmatched junction nucleotides: 14.